This TCR beta chain came from a study of cytomegalovirus exposure and HLA in healthy donors. The primer mix had 60 Vbeta and 13 Jbeta primers. Using immunoSEQ multiplex PCR, the repertoire was profiled, and TCRdb retains in-frame clones only, with some absent. Here the sample spans over 200,000 clones, under 80% being singletons. Trimming took 4 bases from V and 0 from J; bases not matched to a gene: 3. There are 16 residues in the CDR3. Germline V CDR1 and CDR2: SGHNT, YYREEE (reference sequence). The rearrangement links TRBV5-4 to TRBJ2-5; 13 nucleotides line up with TRBD2. This clonotype was sampled from a woman in her thirties in good health and CMV-seronegative. The sequenced sample consisted of PBMCs. CDR3 amino acids: CASSQTSGGYQETQYF. In DNA form, the CDR3 reads TGTGCCAGCAGCCAGACTAGCGGGGGGTACCAAGAGACCCAGTACTTC.